Following are 18 T cell receptor beta chains from one sample sequenced in a study of cytomegalovirus exposure and HLA in healthy donors. Generated by immunoSEQ multiplex PCR, the TCRdb table keeps only in-frame clones and is missing some. Here the sample spans roughly 230,000 clones, around 90% being singletons. Sequences were obtained from PBMCs. The receptors shown here come from a woman in her 30s in good health and CMV-seronegative.

The chain employs TRBV9 and TRBJ2-3, with D possibly TRBD2 on 5 matching bases. V lost 1 base and J 2 bases, leaving 14 bases between the germline ends. The CDR3 has 16 residues. The germline gives CDR1 SGDLS, CDR2 YYNGEE. The CDR3 sequence: CASSVNKDSATDTQYF. Here the CDR3 DNA reads TGTGCCAGCAGCGTAAACAAGGATAGCGCCACAGATACGCAGTATTTT.

The rearrangement links TRBV27 to TRBJ1-2, with 10 bases fitting TRBD1. Germline assignment: CDR1 MNHEY and CDR2 SMNVEV (reference sequence). The CDR3 loop spans 13 amino acids. J gave up 6 bases and V 6 bases, and 4 bases lay outside the gene matches. Here the CDR3 reads CASRRQGANGYTF. For the CDR3, the DNA is TGTGCCAGCAGGCGACAGGGGGCAAATGGCTACACCTTC.

The chain combines TRBV27 with TRBJ2-7; D may be TRBD2 (5 bases). Germline V CDR1 and CDR2: MNHEY, SMNVEV (reference sequence). The CDR3 length is 13 residues. V lost 6 bases to trimming and J lost 1 base, with 10 bases between them. The CDR3 protein is CASSQDSSYEQYF. In nucleotides, the CDR3 is TGTGCCAGCAGCCAGGACTCTTCCTACGAGCAGTACTTC.

This sequence joins TRBV2 and TRBJ2-2; D perhaps matches TRBD1 (6 bases). Trimming cost V 4 bases and J 3 bases, with 12 bases left between them. Looked up from germline, CDR1 is SNHLY and CDR2 is FYNNEI. CDR3 size: 15 residues. The CDR3 nucleotides read TGTGCCAGCAGTGGGGGTAGGGGGTACACCGGGGAGCTGTTTTTT. Protein: CASSGGRGYTGELFF.

The chain carries TRBV30 and TRBJ2-7; 8 bases map to TRBD1. Per germline, CDR1 GTSNPN and CDR2 SVGIG (reference sequence). J was trimmed by 3 bases and V by 1 base; bases with no gene match: 5. The CDR3 is 14 residues long. Here the CDR3 reads CAWSDDRGRYEQYF. In DNA form, the CDR3 reads TGTGCCTGGAGTGATGACAGGGGCCGCTACGAGCAGTACTTC. The full variable domain, in which reference TRBV30 and TRBJ2-7 provide the parts outside the CDR3, is SQTIHQWPATLVQPVGSPLSLECTVEGTSNPNLYWYRQAAGRGLQLLFYSVGIGQISSEVPQNLSASRPQDRQFILSSKKLLLSDSGFYLCAWSDDRGRYEQYFGPGTRLTVT.

The rearrangement joins TRBV9 to TRBJ1-5, with 8 nucleotides matching TRBD1. The CDR3 is 14 amino acids. Trimming at V came to 0 bases and at J to 7 bases, leaving 3 bases not matched to a gene. Germline CDR1 SGDLS, CDR2 YYNGEE. CDR3 sequence: CASSVGAGGQPQHF. In nucleotides, the CDR3 is TGTGCCAGCAGCGTAGGGGCAGGGGGCCAGCCCCAGCATTTT.

The rearrangement uses TRBV27 and TRBJ2-1; 16 bases are shared with TRBD2. The CDR3 runs 19 residues. CDR1 and CDR2 (germline): MNHEY, SMNVEV (reference sequence). V dropped 2 bases and J dropped 4; count of bases not matched to a gene: 8. The CDR3, as DNA: TGTGCCAGCAGTTTAGGGGGACTAGCGGGAGGGCTTAAGTACAATGAGCAGTTCTTC. Translated: CASSLGGLAGGLKYNEQFF.

This sequence joins TRBV27 and TRBJ2-7; weak D call: TRBD1 (6 bases). V dropped 4 bases and J dropped 2 bases, with 9 bases sitting between them. Looked up from germline, CDR1 is MNHEY and CDR2 is SMNVEV (reference sequence). The CDR3 contains 13 residues. The CDR3 region is CASSYRVPYEQYF. As DNA, the CDR3 is TGTGCCAGCAGTTACAGGGTCCCCTACGAGCAGTACTTC.

The chain joins TRBV5-1 to TRBJ1-1; TRBD1 matches at 11 bases. The CDR3 loop spans 17 amino acids. CDR1 is SGHRS, CDR2 YFSETQ, per germline. J lost 0 bases, V lost 3 bases, and 7 bases had no gene match. CDR3 DNA: TGCGCCAGCAGCTCCGCCGGGACAGGGGGAGTGAACACTGAAGCTTTCTTT. Translating gives CASSSAGTGGVNTEAFF.

This sequence joins TRBV13 and TRBJ2-7; TRBD1 matches at 7 bases. V lost 8 bases and J lost 3; bases outside the gene matches: 10. This CDR3 is built from 14 residues. Germline V gene lookup returns CDR1 PRHDT and CDR2 FYEKMQ (reference sequence). CDR3 DNA sequence: TGTGCCAGCCGGCTTATCGACAGGGACTACGAGCAGTACTTC. Encoded protein: CASRLIDRDYEQYF.

The chain recombines TRBV5-4 with TRBJ1-2; TRBD1 is a possible D gene (5 bases). The germline V gene has CDR1 SGHNT and CDR2 YYREEE (reference sequence). The V gene lost 4 bases and the J gene lost 8 bases, with 12 bases spanning the gap. CDR3 length equals 12 residues. The CDR3 coding sequence is TGTGCCAGCAGCCCGGGACCTCGGGGCTACACCTTC. Protein sequence: CASSPGPRGYTF.

There are a few counts of this clone. The CDR3 region has the DNA TGTGCCAGCAGTTTTTCGGGGAAACTGTTTTTT. Amino acids: CASSFSGKLFF. V and J are TRBV28 and TRBJ1-4; D is unresolved. In germline, CDR1 is MDHEN, CDR2 SYDVKM. V gave up 3 bases and J gave up 11 bases, with 7 bases separating them. CDR3 length: 11 amino acids.

This clone came up once. The chain recombines TRBV10-2 with TRBJ2-7, with 12 bases fitting TRBD2. The CDR3 has 15 residues. The germline V gene encodes CDR1 WSHSY and CDR2 SAAADI. V was clipped by 6 bases and J by 0 bases; unmatched bases: 3. The CDR3 coding sequence is TGCGCCAGCAGCGTGACTAGCGGGAGCTCCTACGAGCAGTACTTC. Amino acids: CASSVTSGSSYEQYF.

The chain is built from TRBV18 and TRBJ2-7; no clear D. The V and J ends lost 6 bases and 4 bases respectively, with 7 bases between them. The CDR3 spans 11 residues. The germline V gene encodes CDR1 KGHSH and CDR2 LQKENI. CDR3 sequence reads: CASSLRYEQYF. The CDR3 DNA reads TGTGCCAGCTCGTTAAGGTACGAGCAGTACTTC. The full variable domain, in which reference TRBV18 and TRBJ2-7 provide the parts outside the CDR3, is NAGVMQNPRHLVRRRGQEARLRCSPMKGHSHVYWYRQLPEEGLKFMVYLQKENIIDESGMPKERFSAEFPKEGPSILRIQQVVRGDSAAYFCASSLRYEQYFGPGTRLTVT.

V usage is TRBV13 and J usage is TRBJ2-3, with 12 bases aligning to TRBD2. Germline V gene data show CDR1 as PRHDT and CDR2 as FYEKMQ (reference sequence). This CDR3 region has 15 residues. With 8 bases clipped from V and 4 bases from J, the junction kept 7 bases outside the gene matches. This chain's CDR3 is CASWASGRAADTQYF. CDR3 DNA: TGTGCCAGCTGGGCTAGCGGGAGGGCCGCAGATACGCAGTATTTT.

The CDR3 region has the DNA TGTGCCAGCAGCTTCGCGGGAGGAGGCAATGAGCAGTTCTTC. It encodes CASSFAGGGNEQFF. The rearrangement uses TRBV7-9 and TRBJ2-1; the match to TRBD2 covers 8 bases. This CDR3 is 14 amino acids long. The trim removed 3 bases at V and 6 bases at J, leaving 4 bases unmatched. Germline loops: CDR1 SEHNR, CDR2 FQNEAQ (reference sequence).

The chain combines TRBV11-2 with TRBJ2-1, with D perhaps matching TRBD2 (5 bases). Germline-derived CDR1 and CDR2 are SGHAT and FQNNGV. The CDR3 covers 12 residues. V was clipped by 4 bases and J by 6 bases, with 7 bases between them. CDR3 residues: CASSWTVNEQFF. CDR3 in DNA: TGTGCCAGCAGCTGGACTGTCAATGAGCAGTTCTTC.

The V and J genes are TRBV6-1 and TRBJ2-3, with D hard to call. CDR1 MNHNS and CDR2 SASEGT come from the germline V gene. V was pared by 4 bases and J by 6 bases, with 8 bases between. This CDR3 spans 12 amino acids. In nucleotides, the CDR3 is TGTGCCAGCAGTGGACCCCCCGATACGCAGTATTTT. This translates into CASSGPPDTQYF.